This TCR beta chain was sequenced in a study of blood T cells in healthy people across ages. This clonotype was detected a few times. The antigen is unknown. Germline-derived CDR1 and CDR2 are DFQATT and SNEGSKA (reference sequence). V lost 6 bases, J lost 4 bases, and 12 bases stayed unmatched. CDR3 size: 15 residues. Total RNA, at least 6 micrograms per sample, came from PBMCs. Points from the study as a whole: Conclusively comparing naive with antigen-experienced cells was impossible with unsorted PBMCs. CMV infection status of these donors was not known.

Next came a second PCR, run for 7 to 11 cycles, which used a sample-barcoded 5' primer along with a J-beta primer mix. TCRdb independently ran MiXCR on the 5' RACE reads; one entry per CDR3 protein. Of 1.5 million to 2 million distinct CDR3 sequences listed, about 30% are singletons. V and J are TRBV20-1 and TRBJ2-7, with TRBD2 matching 10 bases. Sequenced: blood. The receptor comes from a woman in her thirties in good health. CDR3 loop: CSARMNSGRRYEQYF. The CDR3 bases are TGCAGTGCCCGCATGAATAGCGGGAGGCGATACGAGCAGTACTTC.